Listed here are 10 T cell receptor beta chains from one sample, sequenced in a study of T cells in Graves' hyperthyroidism and ophthalmopathy. Template material for amplifying TCR beta CDR3 regions consisted of RNA transcripts. An initial round of RT-PCR targeting the TCR CDR3 relied on the HTBI primer set. From the multiplex PCR reads, TCRdb called clonotypes with MiXCR, one entry per CDR3 protein. The data show approximately 700,000 distinct CDR3 sequences, less than 20% seen once. Sequenced material: blood. All receptors come from a man between 18 and 35 years old with Graves' hyperthyroidism.

V is TRBV18 and J is TRBJ1-1, with TRBD1 matching over 9 bases. The CDR3 totals 14 residues. Germline CDR1 reads KGHSH; CDR2 reads LQKENI. J lost 4 bases, V lost 3 bases, and 3 bases had no gene match. The CDR3 bases are TGTGCCAGCTCACCCGGGGACAGGGCCACTGAAGCTTTCTTT. Its translation is CASSPGDRATEAFF.

The chain links TRBV4-2 to TRBJ1-3, with D tentatively TRBD1 (6 bases). The CDR3 is 14 amino acids. V was trimmed by 1 base and J by 5 bases, leaving 9 bases between them. In germline, CDR1 is LGHNA, CDR2 YNFKEQ. CDR3 bases: TGTGCCAGCAGCCAAGGCAGGGGCCGAAACACCATATATTTT. This gives the protein CASSQGRGRNTIYF.

This clonotype was detected a few times. The CDR3 is CASSDRPGPTYNEQFF. The DNA for the CDR3 is TGTGCCAGCAGTGATCGCCCGGGGCCCACCTACAATGAGCAGTTCTTC. This chain joins TRBV6-1 and TRBJ2-1; the D gene could be TRBD1 or TRBD2 (5 bases each). The V end lost 3 bases, the J end lost 2 bases, and 14 bases lay between the germline ends. This CDR3 contains 16 residues. Per germline, CDR1 MNHNS and CDR2 SASEGT.

V and J are TRBV30 and TRBJ1-1, with D unresolved. There are 13 residues in the CDR3. The V gene's germline CDR1 is GTSNPN and CDR2 SVGIG (reference sequence). Trimming pared 0 bases from V and 0 bases from J, leaving 5 bases between. In DNA, the CDR3 is TGTGCCTGGAGTGTTGATTTGAACACTGAAGCTTTCTTT. Amino acids: CAWSVDLNTEAFF.

The chain has TRBV19 and TRBJ2-4; 12 positions agree with TRBD2. The ends lost 4 bases at V and 0 bases at J; junction bases unmatched: 10. Germline CDR1 reads LNHDA; CDR2 reads SQIVND (reference sequence). The CDR3 has 19 amino acids. In DNA form, the CDR3 reads TGTGCCAGTAGTACGAAAGGACTAGCGGGAACTAAAGCCAAAAACATTCAGTACTTC. Translating it yields CASSTKGLAGTKAKNIQYF. Full variable domain (rest looked up from reference TRBV19 and TRBJ2-4): DGGITQSPKYLFRKEGQNVTLSCEQNLNHDAMYWYRQDPGQGLRLIYYSQIVNDFQKGDIAEGYSVSREKKESFPLTVTSAQKNPTAFYLCASSTKGLAGTKAKNIQYFGAGTRLSVL.

The J gene is TRBJ2-7, the V gene TRBV20-1; tentatively, D is TRBD2 (6 bases). The CDR3 loop spans 14 amino acids. Germline CDR1 reads DFQATT; CDR2 reads SNEGSKA (reference sequence). Trimming took 5 bases from V and 3 from J, leaving 17 bases between them. The CDR3 nucleotides read TGCAGTGCTCCCTTCGGGGGTAGCAACTACGAGCAGTACTTC. Translated, it gives CSAPFGGSNYEQYF.

This clonotype was picked up many times. The J gene is TRBJ1-1, the V gene TRBV12-3 or TRBV12-4; the D gene is possibly TRBD1 (5 bases). The CDR3 has 15 amino acids. Trimming left V 1 base short and J 5 bases short, with 14 bases between. The CDR3 bases are TGTGCCAGCAGTTTAGTTGGGGGGGGGGGGACTGAAGCTTTCTTT. This gives the protein CASSLVGGGGTEAFF.

This clonotype has only a few counts. This chain joins TRBV12-5 and TRBJ2-2; possibly TRBD1 for D (6 bases). This CDR3 contains 13 residues. V lost 5 bases and J 7 bases, leaving 11 bases between the germline ends. Germline V gene sequence: CDR1 LGHNT, CDR2 FRNRAP. CDR3 region: CASGTGWIGELFF. In nucleotides, the CDR3 is TGTGCTAGTGGTACAGGGTGGATCGGGGAGCTGTTTTTT.

This clonotype was counted ten times or more. V usage is TRBV6-1 and J usage is TRBJ1-5; D remains unclear. The CDR3 covers 13 residues. Trimming cost V 1 base and J 6 bases, with 7 bases left between them. Germline V CDR1 and CDR2: MNHNS, SASEGT. CDR3 amino acids: CASSEGPRQPQHF. CDR3 bases: TGTGCCAGCAGTGAAGGTCCCCGTCAGCCCCAGCATTTT.

Many counts were recorded for this clonotype. The chain combines TRBV7-8 with TRBJ2-7; 10 bases line up with TRBD2. The V and J ends lost 2 bases and 4 bases, in that order; junction bases with no gene match: 5. The CDR3 consists of 15 residues. CDR1 SGHVS and CDR2 FQNEAQ come from the germline V gene. In DNA form, the CDR3 reads TGTGCCAGCAGCTTACAGGTGACTAGCGGGTACGAGCAGTACTTC. Translated, it gives CASSLQVTSGYEQYF.